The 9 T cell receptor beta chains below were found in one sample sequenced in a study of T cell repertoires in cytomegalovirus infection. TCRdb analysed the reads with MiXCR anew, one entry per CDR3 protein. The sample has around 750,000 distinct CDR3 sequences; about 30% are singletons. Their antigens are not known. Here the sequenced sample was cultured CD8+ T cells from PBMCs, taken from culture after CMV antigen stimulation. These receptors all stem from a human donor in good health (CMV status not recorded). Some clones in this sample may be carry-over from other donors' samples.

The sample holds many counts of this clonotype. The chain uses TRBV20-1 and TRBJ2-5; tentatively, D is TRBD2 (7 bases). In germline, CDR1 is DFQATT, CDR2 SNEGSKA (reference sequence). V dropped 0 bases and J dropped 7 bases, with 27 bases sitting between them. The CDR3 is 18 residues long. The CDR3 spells CSARDDTRYRGGRGTQYF. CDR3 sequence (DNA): TGCAGTGCTAGAGATGATACTCGTTATAGGGGGGGGCGTGGGACCCAGTACTTC.

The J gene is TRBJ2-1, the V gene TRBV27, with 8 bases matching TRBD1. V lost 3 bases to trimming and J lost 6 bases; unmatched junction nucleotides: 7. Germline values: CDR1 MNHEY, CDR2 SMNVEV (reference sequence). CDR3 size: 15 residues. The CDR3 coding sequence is TGTGCCAGCAGTTTCCAGGGGGCGGTTTCCAATGAGCAGTTCTTC. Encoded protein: CASSFQGAVSNEQFF.

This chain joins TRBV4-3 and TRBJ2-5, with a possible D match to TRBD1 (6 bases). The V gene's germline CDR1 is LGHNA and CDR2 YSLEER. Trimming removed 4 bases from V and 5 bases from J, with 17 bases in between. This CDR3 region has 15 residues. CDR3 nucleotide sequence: TGCGCCAGCAGCCTTAATCCAGGGGTGGGGGAGACCCAGTACTTC. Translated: CASSLNPGVGETQYF.

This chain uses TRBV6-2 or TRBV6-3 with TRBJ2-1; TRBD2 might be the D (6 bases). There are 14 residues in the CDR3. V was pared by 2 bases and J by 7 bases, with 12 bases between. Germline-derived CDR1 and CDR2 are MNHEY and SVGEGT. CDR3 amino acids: CASSYGGVGNEQFF. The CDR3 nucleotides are TGTGCCAGCAGTTACGGAGGGGTTGGGAATGAGCAGTTCTTC.

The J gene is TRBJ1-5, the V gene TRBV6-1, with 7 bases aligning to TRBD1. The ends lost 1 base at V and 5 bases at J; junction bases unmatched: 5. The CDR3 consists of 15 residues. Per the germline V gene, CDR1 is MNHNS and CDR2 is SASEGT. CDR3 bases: TGTGCCAGCAGTGAAGGGGTTCAGGGGGATCAGCCCCAGCATTTT. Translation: CASSEGVQGDQPQHF.

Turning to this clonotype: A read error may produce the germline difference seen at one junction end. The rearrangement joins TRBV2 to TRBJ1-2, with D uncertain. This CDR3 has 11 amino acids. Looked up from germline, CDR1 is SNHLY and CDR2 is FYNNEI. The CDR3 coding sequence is TGTGCCAGTCTCCGATCTCGCGAGGGTAACTTC. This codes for CASLRSREGNF.

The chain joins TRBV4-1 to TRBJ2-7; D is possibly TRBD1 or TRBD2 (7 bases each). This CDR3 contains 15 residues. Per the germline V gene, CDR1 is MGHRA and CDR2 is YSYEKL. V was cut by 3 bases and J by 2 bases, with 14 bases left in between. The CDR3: CASSQVRGGTYEQYF. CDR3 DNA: TGCGCCAGCAGCCAGGTCAGGGGGGGTACCTACGAGCAGTACTTC.

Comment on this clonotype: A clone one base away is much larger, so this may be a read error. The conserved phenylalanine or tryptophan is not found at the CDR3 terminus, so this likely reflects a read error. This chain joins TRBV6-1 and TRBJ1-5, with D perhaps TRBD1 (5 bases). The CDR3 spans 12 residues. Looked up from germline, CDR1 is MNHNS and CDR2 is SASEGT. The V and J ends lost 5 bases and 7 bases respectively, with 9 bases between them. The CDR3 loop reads CASSTRGQPQHV. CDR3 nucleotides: TGTGCCAGCAGTACCCGGGGGCAGCCCCAGCATGTT.

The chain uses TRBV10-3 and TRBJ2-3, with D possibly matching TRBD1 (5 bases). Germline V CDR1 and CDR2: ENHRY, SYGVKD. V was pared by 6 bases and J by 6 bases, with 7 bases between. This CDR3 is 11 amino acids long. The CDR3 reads CAIRAGDTQYF. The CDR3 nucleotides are TGTGCCATCAGAGCAGGGGATACGCAGTATTTT.